The 8 T cell receptor beta chains in this list originate from one sample, sequenced in a study of control samples from healthy donors and cancer patients. This table comes from immunoSEQ multiplex PCR, and its TCRdb copy is limited to in-frame clones, with some not included. The sample contains approximately 170,000 clones, around nine tenths of which appear only once. Sequences were obtained from blood. These receptor sequences come from a woman under 40 in good health.

CDR3: CASSLPGQGAPSNQPQHF. CDR3 bases: TGTGCCAGCAGTCTTCCGGGACAGGGGGCGCCTAGCAATCAGCCCCAGCATTTT. The gene calls are TRBV28 and TRBJ1-5; 12 nucleotides match TRBD1. Germline V lookup: CDR1 MDHEN, CDR2 SYDVKM. The CDR3 totals 18 residues. J lost 0 bases, V lost 5 bases, and 8 bases had no gene match.

This chain connects TRBV28 to TRBJ2-7, with D uncertain. Trimming stripped 1 base from V and 1 base from J, with 8 bases between. Per germline, CDR1 MDHEN and CDR2 SYDVKM. The CDR3 has 14 amino acids. CDR3 DNA sequence: TGTGCCAGCAGTTTATCTGCTGGATCCTACGAGCAGTACTTC. Protein: CASSLSAGSYEQYF.

The chain has TRBV24-1 and TRBJ2-2; D is uncertain. The V end lost 5 bases, the J end lost 6 bases, and 6 bases lay between the germline ends. Germline CDR1 and CDR2: KGHDR and SFDVKD. The CDR3 covers 12 residues. Here the CDR3 reads CATSGKPGELFF. Written as DNA, the CDR3 is TGTGCCACCAGTGGCAAGCCCGGGGAGCTGTTTTTT.

This clone was detected only a few times. In DNA, the CDR3 is TGTGCCAGCAGCCCCGGGACAGGAAACACCATATATTTT. Its translation is CASSPGTGNTIYF. V gene TRBV5-5 combines with J gene TRBJ1-3, with a tentative D call TRBD1 (6 bases). Germline V gives CDR1 SGHKS, CDR2 YYEKEE (reference sequence). There are 13 residues in the CDR3. V shed 4 bases and J shed 4 bases, with 9 bases lying between them. The full variable domain, with the rest looked up from reference TRBV5-5 and TRBJ1-3, is DAGVTQSPTHLIKTRGQQVTLRCSPISGHKSVSWYQQVLGQGPQFIFQYYEKEERGRGNFPDRFSARQFPNYSSELNVNALLLGDSALYLCASSPGTGNTIYFGEGSWLTVV.

This chain connects TRBV24-1 to TRBJ1-2, with D maybe TRBD1 (5 bases). The germline gives CDR1 KGHDR, CDR2 SFDVKD. There are 13 residues in the CDR3. Trimming shortened V by 5 bases and J by 2 bases, and 8 bases separated the two germline ends. CDR3 residues: CATSVSGNYGYTF. CDR3 DNA: TGTGCCACCAGTGTTTCAGGGAACTATGGCTACACCTTC.

The chain employs TRBV11-2 and TRBJ2-1; tentatively, D is TRBD2 (6 bases). V shed 5 bases and J shed 9 bases, with 14 bases lying between them. The CDR3 runs 13 residues. CDR1 and CDR2 (germline): SGHAT, FQNNGV. The CDR3 region is CASSPYVGGEQFF. CDR3 bases: TGTGCCAGCAGCCCCTATGTGGGAGGTGAGCAGTTCTTC.

V usage is TRBV7-9 and J usage is TRBJ2-7, with TRBD2 matching 7 bases. The CDR3 contains 14 residues. The trim removed 5 bases at V and 0 bases at J, leaving 4 bases unmatched. Germline V CDR1 and CDR2: SEHNR, FQNEAQ (reference sequence). Here the CDR3 reads CASSVPGGSYEQYF. DNA of the CDR3: TGTGCCAGCAGCGTGCCGGGGGGCTCCTACGAGCAGTACTTC.

The V gene is TRBV13, the J gene TRBJ2-2; D is possibly TRBD1 (6 bases). The CDR3 contains 13 residues. Trimming removed 5 bases from V and 6 bases from J, with 10 bases in between. Germline assignment: CDR1 PRHDT and CDR2 FYEKMQ (reference sequence). The CDR3 region has the DNA TGTGCCAGCAGCGGGGGCGGGTCCGGGGAGCTGTTTTTT. This gives the protein CASSGGGSGELFF.